The 12 T cell receptor beta chains in this list originate from one sample, sequenced in a study of cytomegalovirus exposure and HLA in healthy donors. The PCR used 60 Vbeta and 13 Jbeta primers. The data were produced by immunoSEQ multiplex PCR, yet TCRdb's version contains in-frame clones alone and is incomplete. The sample yields tens of thousands of clones, 73% seen once. The sequenced sample consisted of PBMCs. The receptors were gathered from a man aged 50 to 59 in good health and CMV-seronegative.

The chain combines TRBV6-6 with TRBJ2-7, with D possibly TRBD1 on 7 matching bases. This CDR3 contains 13 residues. Germline loops: CDR1 MNHNY, CDR2 SVGAGI (reference sequence). The ends were cut back, 6 bases at V and 3 bases at J, with 12 bases in the middle. DNA of the CDR3: TGTGCCAGCAGCAGGGGGGATTACTACGAGCAGTACTTC. Translated, it gives CASSRGDYYEQYF.

The chain combines TRBV5-1 with TRBJ2-5, with unresolved D. The CDR3 sequence is 14 residues long. V lost 0 bases, J lost 3 bases, and 9 bases lay in between. The V gene's germline CDR1 is SGHRS and CDR2 YFSETQ. The CDR3 loop is CASSLVAEKETQYF. CDR3 in DNA: TGCGCCAGCAGCTTGGTGGCGGAAAAAGAGACCCAGTACTTC.

The CDR3 protein is CASSDRGQGYEKLFF. The CDR3 DNA follows: TGTGCCAGCAGTGATAGGGGTCAGGGATATGAAAAACTGTTTTTT. The V and J genes are TRBV2 and TRBJ1-4; D perhaps matches TRBD1 (5 bases). Germline lookup yields CDR1 SNHLY and CDR2 FYNNEI. The CDR3 runs 15 residues. Trimming took off 3 bases at V and 6 bases at J, with 14 bases between the two ends.

The CDR3 DNA reads TGTGCCAGCAGCGTAGACGTGCGGCCCAGCGGGCAGTACTTC. Protein sequence: CASSVDVRPSGQYF. This chain links TRBV9 with TRBJ2-7, with D possibly being TRBD2 (5 bases). CDR1 is SGDLS and CDR2 is YYNGEE in the germline V gene. The CDR3 is made up of 14 amino acids. Trimming pared 0 bases from V and 9 bases from J, leaving 16 bases between.

With respect to this clone: The sample has other DNA sequences that encode this CDR3 too. The chain joins TRBV18 to TRBJ1-5; 8 bases fit TRBD1. Germline loops: CDR1 KGHSH, CDR2 LQKENI. V dropped 2 bases and J dropped 0; count of bases not matched to a gene: 3. The CDR3 has 16 amino acids. The CDR3, as DNA: TGTGCCAGCTCACCAGACAGGGGCAGTAGCAATCAGCCCCAGCATTTT. It specifies CASSPDRGSSNQPQHF.

The chain is built from TRBV4-1 and TRBJ2-5, with a weak D call TRBD2 (5 bases). Trimming removed 1 base at V and 5 bases at J, with 8 bases between. The length of the CDR3 is 13 residues. Germline loops: CDR1 MGHRA, CDR2 YSYEKL. CDR3 loop: CASSQGGSETQYF. CDR3 DNA: TGCGCCAGCAGCCAAGGAGGGAGCGAGACCCAGTACTTC.

This clone was seen a handful of times. CDR3 sequence reads: CASDSGGSYTF. CDR3 coding DNA: TGCGCCAGCGACTCCGGGGGTAGCTACACCTTC. The V and J genes are TRBV10-2 and TRBJ1-2, with D maybe TRBD1 (5 bases). Germline assignment: CDR1 WSHSY and CDR2 SAAADI. This CDR3 has 11 amino acids. Trimming pared 8 bases from V and 9 bases from J, leaving 13 bases between.

J is TRBJ2-1 and V is TRBV5-6; D not resolved. The V end was cut by 1 base, the J end by 1 base, with 12 bases between. Germline V gives CDR1 SGHDT, CDR2 YYEEEE. The CDR3 is 16 residues long. The CDR3 region is CASSLTLAVSYNEQFF. The CDR3 DNA follows: TGTGCCAGCAGCTTGACTTTGGCGGTGTCCTACAATGAGCAGTTCTTC.

The sample holds a few counts of this clone. The genes are TRBV29-1 and TRBJ1-2; 10 nucleotides align to TRBD1. This CDR3 region has 15 residues. Germline V gives CDR1 SQVTM, CDR2 ANQGSEA. The J segment lost 6 bases and the V segment lost 6 bases, leaving 13 bases of the junction unmatched. CDR3 sequence reads: CSVGTGDFWSDGYTF. The CDR3 nucleotides are TGCAGCGTCGGGACAGGGGACTTTTGGTCTGATGGCTACACCTTC.

Notes on this clone: The junction does not match germline at one end; this may be a read error. V usage is TRBV7-2 and J usage is TRBJ2-7; tentatively, D is TRBD1 (8 bases). CDR1 and CDR2 from the germline V gene are SGHTA and FQGNSA. The CDR3 has 14 amino acids. The CDR3 region has the DNA TGTGCCAGCAGCCTCGACCCCCAGGGGGCAGGGAGGGTATTC. The encoded protein is CASSLDPQGAGRVF.

The chain recombines TRBV6-1 with TRBJ1-1; D is ambiguous. The CDR3 extends over 10 amino acids. The V gene lost 8 bases and the J gene lost 8 bases, with 9 bases spanning the gap. The germline V gene encodes CDR1 MNHNS and CDR2 SASEGT. CDR3 in DNA: TGTGCCAGCCTCCTCGGGGAAGCTTTCTTT. Translation gives CASLLGEAFF.

This sequence joins TRBV6-5 and TRBJ2-7; TRBD1 matches 9 bases. The germline CDR1 and CDR2 sequences are MNHEY and SVGAGI. The CDR3 contains 15 residues. Unmatched junction bases numbered 11, after V lost 5 bases and J lost 6 bases. The CDR3 region is CASSQLTGGSFEQYF. The CDR3 DNA reads TGTGCCAGCAGTCAGTTGACAGGGGGATCTTTCGAGCAGTACTTC.